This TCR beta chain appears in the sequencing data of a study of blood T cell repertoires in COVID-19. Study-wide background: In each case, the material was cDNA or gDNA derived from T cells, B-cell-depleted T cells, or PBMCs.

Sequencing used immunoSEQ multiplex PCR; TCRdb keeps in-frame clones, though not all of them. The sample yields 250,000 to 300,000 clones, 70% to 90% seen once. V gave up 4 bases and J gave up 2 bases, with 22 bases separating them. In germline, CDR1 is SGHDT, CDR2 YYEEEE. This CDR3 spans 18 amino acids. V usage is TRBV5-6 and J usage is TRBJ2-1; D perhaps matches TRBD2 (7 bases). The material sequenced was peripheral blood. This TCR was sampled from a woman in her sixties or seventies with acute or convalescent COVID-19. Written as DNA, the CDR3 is TGTGCCAGCAGCCCTTTTACTGGCGGGGGCCAAGCCTACAATGAGCAGTTCTTC. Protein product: CASSPFTGGGQAYNEQFF.